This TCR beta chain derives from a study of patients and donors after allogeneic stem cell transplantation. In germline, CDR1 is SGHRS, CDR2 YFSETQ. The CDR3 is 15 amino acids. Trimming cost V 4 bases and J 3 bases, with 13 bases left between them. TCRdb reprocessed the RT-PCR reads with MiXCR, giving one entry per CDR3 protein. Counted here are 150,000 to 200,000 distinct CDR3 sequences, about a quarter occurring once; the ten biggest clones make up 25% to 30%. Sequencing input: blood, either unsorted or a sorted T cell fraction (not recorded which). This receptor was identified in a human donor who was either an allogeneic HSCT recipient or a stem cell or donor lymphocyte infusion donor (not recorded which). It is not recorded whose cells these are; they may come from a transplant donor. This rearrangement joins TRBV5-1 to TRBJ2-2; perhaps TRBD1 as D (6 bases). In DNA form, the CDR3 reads TGCGCCAGCAGCCAAAACAGGGTGGACACCGGGGAGCTGTTTTTT. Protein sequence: CASSQNRVDTGELFF.